This T cell receptor (beta chain) originates from a study of cytotoxic CD8 clonotypes in ibrutinib-treated CLL. Here immunoSEQ multiplex PCR was the method, and the copy in TCRdb shows in-frame clones only, minus some. In the table there are some 130,000 clones, 80% to 90% of which are singletons. The germline V gene has CDR1 SGHTA and CDR2 FQGNSA. Between the trimmed V and J ends, which lost 5 bases and 6 bases, there was a span of 8 bases. This CDR3 contains 11 residues. The rearrangement links TRBV7-2 to TRBJ2-7; D not certain. Sequencing was performed on PBMCs, taken after 24 months of ibrutinib treatment. This clonotype was obtained from a human donor with chronic lymphocytic leukemia. CDR3 region: CASSPVGEQYF. CDR3 nucleotide sequence: TGTGCCAGCAGCCCCGTGGGCGAGCAGTACTTC.